This is a list of T cell receptor beta chains from one sample in a study of blood T cell repertoires in COVID-19. The data were produced by immunoSEQ multiplex PCR, yet TCRdb's version contains in-frame clones alone and is incomplete. In the table there are approximately 470,000 clones, around 90% of which are singletons. Sequencing was performed on PBMCs or T cells enriched from blood (not recorded which). These TCRs come from a woman under 30 who had recovered from COVID-19. The CDR3 runs from the conserved cysteine through the conserved F or W. Each record gives: clone size, V gene, D gene, J gene, CDR3 DNA, CDR3 protein. The D gene is left open where the match is weak. Clone sizes are given selectively: once, few, many, or a class where the clone is expanded.

few	TRBV11-2	.	TRBJ2-7	TGTGCCAGCAGCCCTCTTAACAGGGCTGGGATCTACGAGCAGTACTTC	CASSPLNRAGIYEQYF
.	TRBV19	.	TRBJ2-7	TGTGCCAGTAGTAGGATCGGGGAACCTAACGAGCAGTACTTC	CASSRIGEPNEQYF
.	TRBV9	TRBD2	TRBJ2-4	TGTGCCAGCAGCGTAGCGGGGGGGCCGGCGGACATTCAGTACTTC	CASSVAGGPADIQYF
.	TRBV5-4	.	TRBJ1-1	TGTGCCAGCAGCTTACGACAGCTAAACACTGAAGCTTTCTTT	CASSLRQLNTEAFF
.	TRBV19	.	TRBJ1-5	TGTGCCAGTAGTCGGGGCGGGGTGGCCCTTAGCAATCAGCCCCAGCATTTT	CASSRGGVALSNQPQHF
.	TRBV30	.	TRBJ1-2	TGTGCCTGGAGTGTACAACGGACAAATCTCCCGGGGGACTATGGCTACACCTTC	CAWSVQRTNLPGDYGYTF
.	TRBV28	.	TRBJ2-7	TGTGCCAGCAGTCCCTCGGGACTGTCCTACGAGCAGTACTTC	CASSPSGLSYEQYF
.	TRBV11-2	.	TRBJ2-6	TGTGCCAGCAGCTCTGTATCTGGGGCCAACGTCCTGACTTTC	CASSSVSGANVLTF
.	TRBV24-1	.	TRBJ1-3	TGTGCCACCAGTGATTTCTGTAGGCAGCGAGAACTAAGGGGGAACACCATATATTTT	CATSDFCRQRELRGNTIYF
.	TRBV9	.	TRBJ1-2	TGTGCCAGCAGCGTAGGGCAGGGCAACTATGGCTACACCTTC	CASSVGQGNYGYTF
.	TRBV19	.	TRBJ1-4	TGTGCCAGTAAAAGAGGAGGGTCAAATGAAAAACTGTTTTTT	CASKRGGSNEKLFF
.	TRBV24-1	TRBD1	TRBJ2-7	TGTGCCACCAGTGACCGGTCGGGACAGGGGATAGGCTACGAGCAGTACTTC	CATSDRSGQGIGYEQYF
.	TRBV19	.	TRBJ1-2	TGTGCCAGTAGTATAGGACTTACGGGACTAGGGTCCTATGGCTACACCTTC	CASSIGLTGLGSYGYTF
.	TRBV24-1	TRBD1	TRBJ2-2	TGTGCCACCAGTGATGGACAGGGAAACACCGGGGAGCTGTTTTTT	CATSDGQGNTGELFF
few	TRBV28	TRBD1	TRBJ2-6	TGTGCCAGCAGTCCGACAGGGGTCAGGCGAGGATCTGGGGCCAACGTCCTGACTTTC	CASSPTGVRRGSGANVLTF
.	TRBV19	TRBD1	TRBJ1-4	TGTGCCAGTAGTATTTTTGGGGCGGACAGGTCGGGTGAAAAACTGTTTTTT	CASSIFGADRSGEKLFF
once	TRBV5-1	TRBD1	TRBJ2-5	TGCGCCAGCAGCTTCGGGACAGGGGACGAAGAGACCCAGTACTTC	CASSFGTGDEETQYF
.	TRBV11-2	.	TRBJ1-6	TGTGCCAGCAGCCAGACCGGGGGGGATGCTACTCATAATTCACCCCTCCACTTT	CASSQTGGDATHNSPLHF
.	TRBV19	TRBD2	TRBJ2-7	TGTGCCACTGCACTAGCGGGCCGATCCTACGAGCAGTACTTC	CATALAGRSYEQYF
.	TRBV7-9	.	TRBJ2-3	TGTGCCAGCAGGCGAACAGGGGCGCACGGGGGAGATACGCAGTATTTT	CASRRTGAHGGDTQYF
.	TRBV30	.	TRBJ1-2	TGTGCCTGGAGTGAGAGGGCTAATGGCTACACCTTC	CAWSERANGYTF
.	TRBV24-1	.	TRBJ1-1	TGTGCCACCGTCAACAGGGCGAACACTGAAGCTTTCTTT	CATVNRANTEAFF
once	TRBV10-3	TRBD2	TRBJ2-2	TGTGCCATCAGCGGACTAGCGGGGGGAAAAAACACCGGGGAGCTGTTTTTT	CAISGLAGGKNTGELFF
.	TRBV5-1	.	TRBJ1-1	TGCGCCAGCAGCTCCACTCCCACAGGAAACACTGAAGCTTTCTTT	CASSSTPTGNTEAFF
.	TRBV7-2	TRBD2	TRBJ2-3	TGTGCCAGCAGCTTAAGAGCGGGGGCCCTCACAGATACGCAGTATTTT	CASSLRAGALTDTQYF
.	TRBV7-2	.	TRBJ1-1	TGTGCCAGCAGCCTGATGTGGGGGCGCGACACTGAAGCTTTCTTT	CASSLMWGRDTEAFF